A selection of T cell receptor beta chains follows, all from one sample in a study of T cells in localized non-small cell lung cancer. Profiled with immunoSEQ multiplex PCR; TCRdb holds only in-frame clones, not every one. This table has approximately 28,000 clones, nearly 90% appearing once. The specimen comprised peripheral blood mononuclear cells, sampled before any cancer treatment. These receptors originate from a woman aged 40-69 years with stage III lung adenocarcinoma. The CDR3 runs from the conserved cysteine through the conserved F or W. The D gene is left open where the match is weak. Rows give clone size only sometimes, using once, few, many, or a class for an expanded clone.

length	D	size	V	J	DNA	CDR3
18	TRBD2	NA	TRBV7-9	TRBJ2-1	TGTGCCAGCAGCTTACTAGCGGGGGGGCTCCGAGTTTTGAATGAGCAGTTCTTC	CASSLLAGGLRVLNEQFF
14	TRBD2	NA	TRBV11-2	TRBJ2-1	TGTGCCAGCAGCTCTGGACTAGCTTGGAATGAGCAGTTCTTC	CASSSGLAWNEQFF
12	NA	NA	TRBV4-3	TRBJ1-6	TGCGCCAGCAGCACGGCGAATTCACCCCTCCACTTT	CASSTANSPLHF
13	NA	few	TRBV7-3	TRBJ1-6	TGTGCCAGCAGCAGACAGTTGGGATCACCCCTCCACTTT	CASSRQLGSPLHF
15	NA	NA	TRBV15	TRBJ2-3	TGTGCCACCAGCACCGGCTCCACAGCCACAGATACGCAGTATTTT	CATSTGSTATDTQYF
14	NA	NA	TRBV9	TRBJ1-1	TGTGCCAGCAGCGTAGCAGGACTTAACACTGAAGCTTTCTTT	CASSVAGLNTEAFF
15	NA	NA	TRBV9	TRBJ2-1	TGTGCCAGCAGCGTACGTAGCGGTCCATACAATGAGCAGTTCTTC	CASSVRSGPYNEQFF
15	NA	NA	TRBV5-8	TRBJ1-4	TGTGCCAGCACTCGGGGGGTTTCGGGTAATGAAAAACTGTTTTTT	CASTRGVSGNEKLFF
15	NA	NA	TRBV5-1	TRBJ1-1	TGCGCCAGCAGCCGGACCGGGGAGACAAACACTGAAGCTTTCTTT	CASSRTGETNTEAFF
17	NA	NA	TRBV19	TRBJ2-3	TGTGCCAGTAGCTCCCCCGGGGCTAGCGAGAAAGGGGATACGCAGTATTTT	CASSSPGASEKGDTQYF
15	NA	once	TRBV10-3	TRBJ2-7	TGTGCCATCAGTGGAGTCTCCCCGAGCTCCTACGAGCAGTACTTC	CAISGVSPSSYEQYF
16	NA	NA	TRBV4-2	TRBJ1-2	TGTGCCAGCAGCCAAGAAAGGGCGGACAGCCGCTATGGCTACACCTTC	CASSQERADSRYGYTF
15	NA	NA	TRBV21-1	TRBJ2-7	TGTGCCAGCAGCGCCCGGACAGGGGGTCGGGACGAGCAGTACTTC	CASSARTGGRDEQYF
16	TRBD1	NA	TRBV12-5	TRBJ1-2	TGTGCTAGTGTCCAGGACGGACAGGGGATTAACTATGGCTACACCTTC	CASVQDGQGINYGYTF
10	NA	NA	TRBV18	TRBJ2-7	TGTGCCAGCTCACCGTCCGAGCAGTACTTC	CASSPSEQYF
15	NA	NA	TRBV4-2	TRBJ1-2	TGTGCCAGCAGCCAAGATCGGCCGGGCTCGAGGGGTTACACCTTC	CASSQDRPGSRGYTF
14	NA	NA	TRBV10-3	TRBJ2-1	TGTGCCACCCGACGCGCGACTAGTGTTAATGAGCAGTTCTTC	CATRRATSVNEQFF
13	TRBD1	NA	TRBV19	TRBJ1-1	TGTGCCAGTAAGCAGGGGGTATGGACTGAAGCTTTCTTT	CASKQGVWTEAFF
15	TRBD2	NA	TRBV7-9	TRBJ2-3	TGTGCCAGCAGTCCTCTAGCGGGGAGCACAGATACGCAGTATTTT	CASSPLAGSTDTQYF
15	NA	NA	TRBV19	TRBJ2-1	TGTGCCAGTAGTATAGAAAGTCATCCCTACAATGAGCAGTTCTTC	CASSIESHPYNEQFF
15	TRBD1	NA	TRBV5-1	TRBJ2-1	TGCGCCAGCAGCTTTCGGGACAGCTCCTACAATGAGCAGTTCTTC	CASSFRDSSYNEQFF
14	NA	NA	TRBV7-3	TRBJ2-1	TGTGCCAGCAGCGCCGGGCTAAAAAACAATGAGCAGTTCTTC	CASSAGLKNNEQFF
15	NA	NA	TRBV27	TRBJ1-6	TGTGCCAGCAGTATCCGGGACCCCGGTAATTCACCCCTCCACTTT	CASSIRDPGNSPLHF
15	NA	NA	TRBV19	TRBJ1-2	TGTGCCAGTAGTTATTCGGGCACCTCGGCCTATGGCTACACCTTC	CASSYSGTSAYGYTF
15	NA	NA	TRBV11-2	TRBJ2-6	TGTGCCAGCAGCTTAACCCTGGCCGGGGCCAACGTCCTGACTTTC	CASSLTLAGANVLTF
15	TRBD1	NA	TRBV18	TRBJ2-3	TGTGCCAGCTCACTGGGACAGCGAAGCACAGATACGCAGTATTTT	CASSLGQRSTDTQYF
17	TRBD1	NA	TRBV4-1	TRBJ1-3	TGCGCCAGCAGCCAAGAATGGGGACAGACGGCTGGAAACACCATATATTTT	CASSQEWGQTAGNTIYF
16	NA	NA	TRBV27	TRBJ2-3	TGTGCCAGCAGTTTCAACGACAGGCCTGGCACAGATACGCAGTATTTT	CASSFNDRPGTDTQYF
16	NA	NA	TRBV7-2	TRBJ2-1	TGTGCCAGCAGCCTGGGAGGCAGGGGGTGGTACAATGAGCAGTTCTTC	CASSLGGRGWYNEQFF
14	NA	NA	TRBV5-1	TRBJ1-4	TGCGCCAGCAGCATTCGGCCCGGGTCGGAAAAACTGTTTTTT	CASSIRPGSEKLFF
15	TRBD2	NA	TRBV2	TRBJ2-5	TGTGCCAGCAATCCGCTAGCGGCCCAGGCAGAGACCCAGTACTTC	CASNPLAAQAETQYF
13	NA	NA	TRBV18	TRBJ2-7	TGTGCCAGCTCACCTGGGGCGCCGAAAGAGCAGTACTTC	CASSPGAPKEQYF
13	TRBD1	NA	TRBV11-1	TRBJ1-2	TGTGCCAGCAGCCCCGGACAGGACTATGGCTACACCTTC	CASSPGQDYGYTF
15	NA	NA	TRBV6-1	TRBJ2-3	TGTGCCAGCAGTGAGGATGTGGGTGGCGCAGATACGCAGTATTTT	CASSEDVGGADTQYF
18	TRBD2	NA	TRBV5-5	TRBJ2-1	TGTGCCAGCAGCTTGTTCACTAGCGGGGCAAGCTCCTACAATGAGCAGTTCTTC	CASSLFTSGASSYNEQFF
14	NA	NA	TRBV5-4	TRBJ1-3	TGTGCCAGCAGCTCCCCGGGTTTAGGAAACACCATATATTTT	CASSSPGLGNTIYF
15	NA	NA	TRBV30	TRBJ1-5	TGTGCCTGGAGTCTGTCCTCCCGTAGCAATCAGCCCCAGCATTTT	CAWSLSSRSNQPQHF
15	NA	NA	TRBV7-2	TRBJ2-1	TGTGCCAGCAGCTTAGATCTAGTAGGCTACAGTGAGCAGTTCTTC	CASSLDLVGYSEQFF
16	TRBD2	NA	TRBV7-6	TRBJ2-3	TGTGCCAGCAGTCTTATAGCGGGGCCGGCCACAGATACGCAGTATTTT	CASSLIAGPATDTQYF
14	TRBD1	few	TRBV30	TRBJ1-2	TGTGCCTGGAGTCAGACAGGGGGCCGCTATGGCTACACCTTC	CAWSQTGGRYGYTF